Listed below are T cell receptor beta chains from one sample, sequenced in a study of cytomegalovirus exposure and HLA in healthy donors. Profiling relied on immunoSEQ multiplex PCR, and the TCRdb table lists in-frame clones only, not all of them. The top ten clones hold approximately 1.8% of a sample with 150,000 to 200,000 clones, over 75% of them seen once. Sequenced input: PBMCs. These receptors all come from a human donor in good health. Each CDR3 is given with its conserved first and last residue. Each record gives: J gene, D gene, V gene, CDR3 protein, CDR3 DNA. The D gene is left open where the match is weak.

J: TRBJ1-1; D: -; V: TRBV5-4; CDR3: CASSQVDWNTEAFF; DNA: TGTGCCAGCAGCCAAGTGGACTGGAACACTGAAGCTTTCTTT
J: TRBJ2-7; D: -; V: TRBV2; CDR3: CASRKGVGLAYEQYF; DNA: TGTGCCAGCAGGAAAGGGGTAGGGTTGGCGTACGAGCAGTACTTC
J: TRBJ1-2; D: -; V: TRBV5-4; CDR3: CASSLPGFNYGYTF; DNA: TGTGCCAGCAGCTTGCCAGGCTTCAACTATGGCTACACCTTC
J: TRBJ1-3; D: -; V: TRBV7-3; CDR3: CASSLGPSSGNTIYF; DNA: TGTGCCAGCAGCTTAGGGCCGAGCTCTGGAAACACCATATATTTT
J: TRBJ1-1; D: -; V: TRBV5-1; CDR3: CASSLAGMNTEAFF; DNA: TGCGCCAGCAGCTTGGCAGGGATGAACACTGAAGCTTTCTTT
J: TRBJ1-1; D: TRBD1; V: TRBV5-1; CDR3: CASSADTGVRTEAFF; DNA: TGCGCCAGCAGCGCGGATACAGGGGTGAGGACTGAAGCTTTCTTT
J: TRBJ2-7; D: -; V: TRBV7-2; CDR3: CASSIRQSYEQYF; DNA: TGTGCCAGCAGCATACGACAGTCCTACGAGCAGTACTTC
J: TRBJ1-5; D: -; V: TRBV5-6; CDR3: CASSSSGSSNQPQHF; DNA: TGTGCCAGCAGCTCATCCGGGAGTAGCAATCAGCCCCAGCATTTT
J: TRBJ2-3; D: -; V: TRBV7-9; CDR3: CASSFRGRSADTQYF; DNA: TGTGCCAGCAGTTTCAGAGGGAGGTCGGCAGATACGCAGTATTTT
J: TRBJ2-1; D: -; V: TRBV9; CDR3: CASSVSAGLSYNEQFF; DNA: TGTGCCAGCAGCGTATCTGCGGGACTCTCCTACAATGAGCAGTTCTTC
J: TRBJ2-7; D: -; V: TRBV6-6; CDR3: CASLSATGYEQYF; DNA: TGTGCCAGCCTAAGCGCGACAGGCTACGAGCAGTACTTC
J: TRBJ1-1; D: -; V: TRBV4-3; CDR3: CASKQAMNTEAFF; DNA: TGCGCCAGCAAGCAGGCCATGAACACTGAAGCTTTCTTT